The sequence of this TCR beta chain was determined in a study of vaccination effects on CD4 cells after COVID-19. Study context: Each participant was given two doses of one vaccine (BNT162b2 or mRNA-1273). The study, taken as a whole, reports: Small numbers of convalescent patients limited the study. It also lacked early post-infection timepoints.

V lost 3 bases, J lost 0 bases, and 3 bases stayed unmatched. Germline loops: CDR1 MDHEN, CDR2 SYDVKM. The CDR3 runs to 16 residues. Antigen-specific CD4+ T cells were first expanded with viral peptide pools by the ViraFEST assay and only then sequenced. The culture ran for approximately nine days before CD4+ T cells were isolated. None of these healthy vaccinees had been infected with SARS-CoV-2 before vaccination. Peptides at roughly 10 ug/ml and IL-2 at 9 to 10 IU/ml were added to roughly 2 million PBMC per well. Replacing half the medium with IL-2 medium was done on days 3 and 7. Of note for this clone: Its antigen is undetermined.

Sequenced by immunoSEQ multiplex PCR; TCRdb stores in-frame clones only, minus some. Of fewer than 70,000 clones listed, about 80% are singletons. The J gene is TRBJ2-4, the V gene TRBV28, with 9 nucleotides matching TRBD1. The material sequenced was CD4+ T cells from PBMCs cultured with SARS-CoV-2 spike peptides, taken before COVID-19 vaccination. This clonotype originated in a human donor who received a COVID-19 vaccine. The CDR3 sequence: CASSFQQGAAKNIQYF. The CDR3 region has the DNA TGTGCCAGCAGTTTCCAACAGGGGGCAGCCAAAAACATTCAGTACTTC.